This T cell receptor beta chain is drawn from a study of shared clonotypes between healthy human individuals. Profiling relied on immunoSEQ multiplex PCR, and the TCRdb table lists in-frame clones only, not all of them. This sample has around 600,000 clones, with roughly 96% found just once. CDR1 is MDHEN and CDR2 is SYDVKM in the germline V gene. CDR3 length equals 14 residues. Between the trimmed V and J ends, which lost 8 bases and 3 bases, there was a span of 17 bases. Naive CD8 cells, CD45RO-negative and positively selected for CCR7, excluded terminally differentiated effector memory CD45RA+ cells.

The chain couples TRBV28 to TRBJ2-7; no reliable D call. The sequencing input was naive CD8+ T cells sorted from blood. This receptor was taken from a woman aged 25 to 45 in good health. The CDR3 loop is CASRKRTGGYEQYF. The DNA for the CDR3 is TGTGCCAGCCGAAAGAGGACGGGTGGCTACGAGCAGTACTTC.